The source of this T cell receptor beta chain is a study of OX40 agonist ivuxolimab in advanced cancers. Across the study: Patients took ivuxolimab, an agonistic anti-OX40 (CD134) antibody. Patients assigned to dose escalation were diagnosed with hepatocellular carcinoma, melanoma, renal cell or head and neck cancer.

The protocol was immunoSEQ multiplex PCR, while the TCRdb copy is restricted to in-frame clones and leaves out a portion. The table records fewer than 70,000 clones, roughly 87% of them present only once. The sequenced sample was CD4+ or CD8+ T cells sorted from blood, obtained in a trial of the OX40 agonist ivuxolimab. The source is an adult with an advanced solid tumor such as melanoma, head and neck, liver or kidney cancer.

The CDR3 region has the DNA TGCGCCAGCAGGGTGGGAGATTCACCCCTCCACTTT. Translating gives CASRVGDSPLHF. The chain has TRBV5-1 and TRBJ1-6; no clear D gene. Germline V gene sequence: CDR1 SGHRS, CDR2 YFSETQ. Trimming took off 5 bases at V and 8 bases at J, with 8 bases between the two ends. There are 12 residues in the CDR3.